The 10 T cell receptor beta chains below were found in one sample sequenced in a study of T cell responses to AZD1222 COVID-19 vaccine. Here immunoSEQ multiplex PCR was the method, and the copy in TCRdb shows in-frame clones only, minus some. The sample lists approximately 150,000 clones; 80% to 95% were seen once. The specimen was peripheral blood, collected on day 0 of AZD1222 vaccination. These receptors all come from an adult in good health.

This chain links TRBV27 with TRBJ1-6; 7 bases fit TRBD1. The junction had 4 bases not matched to a gene; V was cut back by 1 base and J by 7 bases. Germline loops: CDR1 MNHEY, CDR2 SMNVEV (reference sequence). The CDR3 runs to 15 residues. Here the CDR3 DNA reads TGTGCCAGCAGTTTATGGGGGACAGCCAATTCACCCCTCCACTTT. This translates into CASSLWGTANSPLHF.

The rearrangement joins TRBV5-1 to TRBJ2-5; D call uncertain. The V and J ends lost 0 bases and 2 bases respectively, with 8 bases between them. This CDR3 comprises 14 residues. CDR1 SGHRS and CDR2 YFSETQ come from the germline V gene. The DNA for the CDR3 is TGCGCCAGCAGCTTGGTAGGGTGGCAAGAGACCCAGTACTTC. It translates to CASSLVGWQETQYF.

The chain uses TRBV3-1 (or the pseudogene TRBV3-2) and TRBJ2-3, with 9 bases matching TRBD2. Germline lookup yields CDR1 LGHDT and CDR2 YNNKEL (reference sequence). V lost 4 bases to trimming and J lost 4 bases; unmatched junction nucleotides: 9. The CDR3 contains 16 residues. Here the CDR3 DNA reads TGTGCCAGCAGCCTGCGCGGGAGGGCCGGGGCAGATACGCAGTATTTT. Its protein is CASSLRGRAGADTQYF.

The V gene is TRBV30, the J gene TRBJ2-3, with D maybe TRBD2 (5 bases). There are 11 residues in the CDR3. V dropped 5 bases and J dropped 10 bases, with 13 bases sitting between them. Germline V gives CDR1 GTSNPN, CDR2 SVGIG (reference sequence). CDR3 bases: TGTGCCTGGGCGGAGATCGGGGCGCAGTATTTT. Amino acids: CAWAEIGAQYF.

V and J are TRBV7-6 and TRBJ2-7; D not certain. The V end lost 3 bases, the J end lost 5 bases, and 5 bases lay between the germline ends. The CDR3 contains 11 residues. Looked up from germline, CDR1 is SGHVS and CDR2 is FNYEAQ. The CDR3 coding sequence is TGTGCCAGCAGCTTTGGTAACGAGCAGTACTTC. This sequence encodes CASSFGNEQYF.

The J gene is TRBJ2-2, the V gene TRBV4-2; 9 bases are a match to TRBD2. The CDR3 is made up of 18 amino acids. J gave up 1 base and V 1 base, and 7 bases lay outside the gene matches. Germline lookup yields CDR1 LGHNA and CDR2 YNFKEQ. Here the CDR3 DNA reads TGTGCCAGCAGCCAAGCCTCTAGCGGGGTCGAGAACACCGGGGAGCTGTTTTTT. Translation gives CASSQASSGVENTGELFF.

The rearrangement uses TRBV5-1 and TRBJ1-6; 9 nucleotides line up with TRBD1. Germline V gene data show CDR1 as SGHRS and CDR2 as YFSETQ. Trimming at V came to 2 bases and at J to 7 bases, leaving 4 bases not matched to a gene. This CDR3 spans 15 amino acids. DNA of the CDR3: TGCGCCAGCAGCTTACAGGGGGCGGGGAATTCACCCCTCCACTTT. Encoded protein: CASSLQGAGNSPLHF.

The chain uses TRBV7-6 and TRBJ2-6, with 9 bases lining up with TRBD1. CDR1 and CDR2 from the germline V gene are SGHVS and FNYEAQ. This CDR3 spans 18 amino acids. With V trimmed by 6 bases and J by 1 base, 10 bases remained unmatched. The CDR3 sequence: CASRATGGFNSGANVLTF. The CDR3 DNA follows: TGTGCCAGCAGGGCGACAGGGGGATTTAATTCTGGGGCCAACGTCCTGACTTTC.

J is TRBJ1-3 and V is TRBV27; D unclear. Per the germline V gene, CDR1 is MNHEY and CDR2 is SMNVEV (reference sequence). CDR3 size: 14 residues. V lost 5 bases, J lost 0 bases, and 8 bases lay in between. The CDR3 DNA reads TGTGCCAGCAGTGACCTGGGCTCTGGAAACACCATATATTTT. Protein sequence: CASSDLGSGNTIYF.

This clone showed up just once. The rearrangement links TRBV30 to TRBJ1-6; 7 nucleotides match TRBD1. Germline lookup yields CDR1 GTSNPN and CDR2 SVGIG (reference sequence). V trimming: 5 bases; J trimming: 10 bases; junction bases outside the gene matches: 5. This CDR3 has 12 residues. In DNA, the CDR3 is TGTGCCTGGGGACAGGTCCTATCACCCCTCCACTTT. This codes for CAWGQVLSPLHF.